This T cell receptor beta chain was sequenced for a study of T cells expressing NK-cell markers. The wider study: Most of the eight sequenced donors were HCMV-seropositive; one was seronegative. Study findings and constraints: These clonotypes additionally ranked first within the CD3+CD56-NKG2C+ fraction of four donors. The HCMV specificity of the expanded NKG2C+ T cell clones stayed unresolved.

Concerning this clonotype: What it binds is not known.

CDR3 length equals 12 residues. Germline values: CDR1 DFQATT, CDR2 SNEGSKA (reference sequence). Generation of TCR beta cDNA was performed by 5'RACE template switching incorporating UMIs. TCRdb reprocessed the 5' RACE reads and stores each CDR3 protein as one record, lacking DNA. Recorded for this sample: roughly 450,000 distinct CDR3 sequences. The chain carries TRBV20-1 and TRBJ2-3; TCRdb designates TRBD1, a call that cannot be tested without DNA. The source material was blood T cells: a sorted CD56 or NKG2C T cell subset, CD4+ or CD8+ T cells, or bulk PBMC T cells (not recorded which). This sequence was found in a woman aged 45 to 65 in good health. The chain's CDR3 is CSAIRETDTQYF.